These T cell receptor beta chains were read from a single sample in a study of shared clonotypes between healthy human individuals. The table came from immunoSEQ multiplex PCR; TCRdb's copy has only in-frame clones and leaves some out. The sample lists more than 2 million clones; 85% to 95% were seen once. Material for sequencing was naive CD4+ T cells sorted from blood. These receptors all stem from a man between 18 and 35 years old in good health. The CDR3 runs from the conserved cysteine through the conserved F or W. The order of the fields is CDR3 length, D gene, V gene, J gene, clone size, CDR3 protein, CDR3 DNA. D genes are given only for firm matches. Not every row has a clone size; where given, it reads once, few, many or a size class.

cdr3_length: 16
d_call: -
v_call: TRBV4-1
j_call: TRBJ1-6
clone_size: -
cdr3_aa: CASSQEHLQGGSPLHF
cdr3_nt: TGCGCCAGCAGCCAAGAACACCTCCAGGGTGGTTCACCCCTCCACTTT

cdr3_length: 11
d_call: TRBD1
v_call: TRBV30
j_call: TRBJ2-7
clone_size: -
cdr3_aa: CAWRQGYEQYF
cdr3_nt: TGTGCCTGGAGACAGGGGTACGAGCAGTACTTC

cdr3_length: 14
d_call: TRBD1
v_call: TRBV5-6
j_call: TRBJ2-7
clone_size: -
cdr3_aa: CASSLGQGGGEQYF
cdr3_nt: TGTGCCAGCAGCTTAGGACAGGGTGGAGGGGAGCAGTACTTC

cdr3_length: 15
d_call: TRBD1
v_call: TRBV2
j_call: TRBJ1-2
clone_size: -
cdr3_aa: CASRATGVTNYGYTF
cdr3_nt: TGTGCCAGCAGAGCAACAGGGGTTACTAACTATGGCTACACCTTC

cdr3_length: 16
d_call: -
v_call: TRBV14
j_call: TRBJ2-2
clone_size: once
cdr3_aa: CASSYPTGYNPGELFF
cdr3_nt: TGTGCCAGCAGCTACCCTACAGGGTATAACCCCGGGGAGCTGTTTTTT

cdr3_length: 18
d_call: TRBD2
v_call: TRBV9
j_call: TRBJ2-3
clone_size: -
cdr3_aa: CASSLRSATSGSGDTQYF
cdr3_nt: TGTGCCAGCAGCCTTCGATCCGCAACTAGCGGGAGTGGAGATACGCAGTATTTT

cdr3_length: 14
d_call: TRBD2
v_call: TRBV18
j_call: TRBJ2-7
clone_size: -
cdr3_aa: CASSGPGLVDEQYF
cdr3_nt: TGTGCCAGCTCAGGGCCGGGACTAGTTGACGAGCAGTACTTC

cdr3_length: 17
d_call: TRBD1
v_call: TRBV18
j_call: TRBJ1-6
clone_size: -
cdr3_aa: CASSPRQGAEYNSPLHF
cdr3_nt: TGTGCCAGCTCACCACGACAGGGGGCCGAGTATAATTCACCCCTCCACTTT

cdr3_length: 14
d_call: TRBD1
v_call: TRBV7-2
j_call: TRBJ1-1
clone_size: -
cdr3_aa: CASSLDRGNAEAFF
cdr3_nt: TGTGCCAGCAGCTTAGACAGGGGGAACGCTGAAGCTTTCTTT

cdr3_length: 13
d_call: -
v_call: TRBV2
j_call: TRBJ1-3
clone_size: -
cdr3_aa: CASRPAAGNTIYF
cdr3_nt: TGTGCCAGCAGGCCAGCAGCTGGAAACACCATATATTTT

cdr3_length: 12
d_call: -
v_call: TRBV6-6
j_call: TRBJ2-1
clone_size: -
cdr3_aa: CASRVAYNEQFF
cdr3_nt: TGTGCCAGCAGAGTTGCGTACAATGAGCAGTTCTTC

cdr3_length: 15
d_call: -
v_call: TRBV6-1
j_call: TRBJ1-5
clone_size: -
cdr3_aa: CASRPTSYSNQPQHF
cdr3_nt: TGTGCCAGCAGGCCCACAAGTTATAGCAATCAGCCCCAGCATTTT

cdr3_length: 15
d_call: TRBD1
v_call: TRBV5-1
j_call: TRBJ2-7
clone_size: -
cdr3_aa: CASSSRTGADYEQYF
cdr3_nt: TGCGCCAGCAGCTCTCGGACAGGGGCGGACTACGAGCAGTACTTC

cdr3_length: 19
d_call: -
v_call: TRBV6-1
j_call: TRBJ2-4
clone_size: -
cdr3_aa: CASSEVIRSADAAKNIQYF
cdr3_nt: TGTGCCAGCAGTGAGGTCATTAGGAGCGCTGATGCGGCCAAAAACATTCAGTACTTC

cdr3_length: 15
d_call: TRBD1
v_call: TRBV18
j_call: TRBJ1-2
clone_size: -
cdr3_aa: CASSRRGQGDYGYTF
cdr3_nt: TGTGCCAGCTCCCGAAGGGGACAGGGGGACTATGGCTACACCTTC

cdr3_length: 14
d_call: -
v_call: TRBV21-1
j_call: TRBJ1-2
clone_size: -
cdr3_aa: CASPKSPGLDGYTF
cdr3_nt: TGTGCCAGCCCCAAAAGTCCGGGACTGGATGGCTACACCTTC

cdr3_length: 13
d_call: -
v_call: TRBV29-1
j_call: TRBJ1-2
clone_size: -
cdr3_aa: CSVEDGQGYGYTF
cdr3_nt: TGCAGCGTTGAAGATGGGCAGGGCTATGGCTACACCTTC

cdr3_length: 15
d_call: TRBD1
v_call: TRBV30
j_call: TRBJ1-3
clone_size: -
cdr3_aa: CAWTSSDRVVNTIYF
cdr3_nt: TGTGCCTGGACCTCCTCGGACAGGGTTGTAAACACCATATATTTT

cdr3_length: 16
d_call: -
v_call: TRBV4-1
j_call: TRBJ2-1
clone_size: -
cdr3_aa: CASSQEGLAWSDEQFF
cdr3_nt: TGCGCCAGCAGCCAAGAGGGTCTAGCGTGGTCGGATGAGCAGTTCTTC

cdr3_length: 15
d_call: -
v_call: TRBV19
j_call: TRBJ1-2
clone_size: once
cdr3_aa: CASSMPGLLNYGYTF
cdr3_nt: TGTGCCAGTAGTATGCCGGGACTGCTTAACTATGGCTACACCTTC

cdr3_length: 15
d_call: -
v_call: TRBV30
j_call: TRBJ1-4
clone_size: -
cdr3_aa: CAWRSEYGPNEKLFF
cdr3_nt: TGTGCCTGGAGAAGTGAATATGGGCCTAATGAAAAACTGTTTTTT

cdr3_length: 14
d_call: TRBD2
v_call: TRBV7-2
j_call: TRBJ2-5
clone_size: few
cdr3_aa: CASSPSGARETQYF
cdr3_nt: TGTGCCAGCAGCCCAAGCGGGGCCCGGGAGACCCAGTACTTC

cdr3_length: 15
d_call: -
v_call: TRBV30
j_call: TRBJ1-3
clone_size: -
cdr3_aa: CAWSLTRFAGNTIYF
cdr3_nt: TGTGCCTGGAGCCTCACGAGGTTTGCTGGAAACACCATATATTTT

cdr3_length: 17
d_call: TRBD2
v_call: TRBV28
j_call: TRBJ2-1
clone_size: -
cdr3_aa: CASNLRVGAGDHNEQFF
cdr3_nt: TGTGCCAGCAACCTGAGGGTGGGAGCGGGGGACCACAATGAGCAGTTCTTC

cdr3_length: 19
d_call: -
v_call: TRBV6-1
j_call: TRBJ1-5
clone_size: -
cdr3_aa: CASSDPLFGTFRSNQPQHF
cdr3_nt: TGTGCCAGCAGTGACCCACTATTCGGGACTTTTCGTAGCAATCAGCCCCAGCATTTT

cdr3_length: 12
d_call: -
v_call: TRBV4-1
j_call: TRBJ1-1
clone_size: -
cdr3_aa: CASSQGSQEAFF
cdr3_nt: TGCGCCAGCAGCCAAGGGTCTCAGGAAGCTTTCTTT

cdr3_length: 14
d_call: -
v_call: TRBV28
j_call: TRBJ1-1
clone_size: -
cdr3_aa: CASSLGTLATEAFF
cdr3_nt: TGTGCCAGCAGTTTAGGGACCCTCGCCACTGAAGCTTTCTTT

cdr3_length: 13
d_call: -
v_call: TRBV5-1
j_call: TRBJ2-3
clone_size: -
cdr3_aa: CASSSDNSDTQYF
cdr3_nt: TGCGCCAGCAGCTCCGACAATTCAGATACGCAGTATTTT

cdr3_length: 15
d_call: TRBD1
v_call: TRBV4-3
j_call: TRBJ1-2
clone_size: -
cdr3_aa: CASSQGQWTGRGYTF
cdr3_nt: TGCGCCAGCAGCCAAGGTCAATGGACAGGGAGAGGCTACACCTTC

cdr3_length: 15
d_call: TRBD1
v_call: TRBV6-5
j_call: TRBJ2-2
clone_size: -
cdr3_aa: CASSSDRAGTGELFF
cdr3_nt: TGTGCCAGCAGTTCGGACAGGGCGGGCACCGGGGAGCTGTTTTTT

cdr3_length: 17
d_call: TRBD2
v_call: TRBV7-2
j_call: TRBJ2-7
clone_size: -
cdr3_aa: CASSSRGGGLGSYEQYF
cdr3_nt: TGTGCCAGCAGCTCCCGCGGGGGGGGCTTGGGCTCCTACGAGCAGTACTTC

cdr3_length: 16
d_call: TRBD2
v_call: TRBV9
j_call: TRBJ2-1
clone_size: -
cdr3_aa: CASSVEGREYWNEQFF
cdr3_nt: TGTGCCAGCAGCGTAGAGGGGCGGGAGTATTGGAATGAGCAGTTCTTC

cdr3_length: 13
d_call: -
v_call: TRBV18
j_call: TRBJ1-2
clone_size: few
cdr3_aa: CASSPLSDYGYTF
cdr3_nt: TGTGCCAGCTCACCACTCTCGGATTATGGCTACACCTTC

cdr3_length: 12
d_call: -
v_call: TRBV23-1
j_call: TRBJ2-7
clone_size: once
cdr3_aa: CASSAGGRSLSF
cdr3_nt: TGCGCCAGCAGTGCCGGGGGGCGAAGTTTATCTTTC

cdr3_length: 14
d_call: TRBD1
v_call: TRBV7-2
j_call: TRBJ2-3
clone_size: -
cdr3_aa: CASSSQGAGDTQYF
cdr3_nt: TGTGCCAGCAGCTCACAGGGGGCAGGAGATACGCAGTATTTT

cdr3_length: 16
d_call: TRBD2
v_call: TRBV7-6
j_call: TRBJ2-3
clone_size: -
cdr3_aa: CASSLATSAVTDTQYF
cdr3_nt: TGTGCCAGCAGCTTAGCGACTAGCGCTGTCACAGATACGCAGTATTTT

cdr3_length: 13
d_call: -
v_call: TRBV7-3
j_call: TRBJ1-1
clone_size: -
cdr3_aa: CASSVQGNTEAFF
cdr3_nt: TGTGCCAGCAGCGTACAGGGGAACACTGAAGCTTTCTTT

cdr3_length: 16
d_call: -
v_call: TRBV10-3
j_call: TRBJ1-2
clone_size: -
cdr3_aa: CAISAKTQGITRGYTF
cdr3_nt: TGTGCCATCAGTGCTAAAACTCAGGGGATTACGCGGGGCTACACCTTC

cdr3_length: 14
d_call: TRBD1
v_call: TRBV6-5
j_call: TRBJ1-5
clone_size: -
cdr3_aa: CASSQTGPNQPQHF
cdr3_nt: TGTGCCAGCAGTCAGACAGGGCCCAATCAGCCCCAGCATTTT

cdr3_length: 15
d_call: TRBD2
v_call: TRBV7-2
j_call: TRBJ2-7
clone_size: -
cdr3_aa: CASSYSGRASYEQYF
cdr3_nt: TGTGCCAGCAGTTATAGCGGGAGGGCCTCCTACGAGCAGTACTTC

cdr3_length: 14
d_call: TRBD1
v_call: TRBV28
j_call: TRBJ2-7
clone_size: -
cdr3_aa: CASRSGQVSYEQYF
cdr3_nt: TGTGCCAGCAGATCGGGACAGGTCTCCTACGAGCAGTACTTC

cdr3_length: 16
d_call: -
v_call: TRBV19
j_call: TRBJ1-2
clone_size: -
cdr3_aa: CASSTVERKRNYGYTF
cdr3_nt: TGTGCCAGTAGTACAGTAGAAAGAAAAAGGAACTATGGCTACACCTTC

cdr3_length: 13
d_call: -
v_call: TRBV25-1
j_call: TRBJ2-3
clone_size: -
cdr3_aa: CASSTQGTDTQYF
cdr3_nt: TGTGCCAGCAGTACGCAAGGGACAGATACGCAGTATTTT

cdr3_length: 14
d_call: -
v_call: TRBV5-4
j_call: TRBJ2-7
clone_size: once
cdr3_aa: CASSREQGAYEQYF
cdr3_nt: TGTGCCAGCAGCCGGGAGCAGGGGGCCTACGAGCAGTACTTC

cdr3_length: 14
d_call: -
v_call: TRBV5-1
j_call: TRBJ1-5
clone_size: -
cdr3_aa: CASSEGGGNQPQHF
cdr3_nt: TGCGCCAGCAGCGAGGGGGGCGGCAATCAGCCCCAGCATTTT

cdr3_length: 15
d_call: TRBD2
v_call: TRBV18
j_call: TRBJ2-3
clone_size: -
cdr3_aa: CASSPGREQADTQYF
cdr3_nt: TGTGCCAGCTCACCAGGGCGGGAGCAAGCAGATACGCAGTATTTT

cdr3_length: 13
d_call: -
v_call: TRBV11-2
j_call: TRBJ1-6
clone_size: -
cdr3_aa: CASSLPVYSPLHF
cdr3_nt: TGTGCCAGCAGCCTCCCAGTCTACTCACCCCTCCACTTT

cdr3_length: 13
d_call: -
v_call: TRBV10-3
j_call: TRBJ2-7
clone_size: -
cdr3_aa: CAISEYGTGEQYF
cdr3_nt: TGTGCCATCAGTGAATATGGGACGGGGGAGCAGTACTTC

cdr3_length: 16
d_call: -
v_call: TRBV5-6
j_call: TRBJ1-5
clone_size: once
cdr3_aa: CASSSYLADSNQPQHF
cdr3_nt: TGTGCCAGCAGCTCTTACCTGGCCGATAGCAATCAGCCCCAGCATTTT

cdr3_length: 15
d_call: -
v_call: TRBV10-3
j_call: TRBJ1-5
clone_size: -
cdr3_aa: CAISRDFGSGQPQHF
cdr3_nt: TGTGCCATCAGTAGGGACTTTGGATCGGGCCAGCCCCAGCATTTT

cdr3_length: 12
d_call: -
v_call: TRBV7-9
j_call: TRBJ2-7
clone_size: -
cdr3_aa: CASSVGSYEQYF
cdr3_nt: TGTGCCAGCAGCGTCGGCAGCTACGAGCAGTACTTC

cdr3_length: 11
d_call: -
v_call: TRBV30
j_call: TRBJ1-6
clone_size: once
cdr3_aa: CAWRSDSPLHF
cdr3_nt: TGTGCCTGGAGATCGGATTCACCCCTCCACTTT

cdr3_length: 16
d_call: TRBD1
v_call: TRBV5-4
j_call: TRBJ1-6
clone_size: -
cdr3_aa: CASSATGASTNSPLHF
cdr3_nt: TGTGCCAGCAGCGCGACAGGGGCGTCAACCAATTCACCCCTCCACTTT

cdr3_length: 19
d_call: TRBD1
v_call: TRBV28
j_call: TRBJ1-6
clone_size: -
cdr3_aa: CASSPRRQGVSPHNSPLHF
cdr3_nt: TGTGCCAGCAGTCCCCGTCGACAGGGGGTTAGTCCCCATAATTCACCCCTCCACTTT